This T cell receptor beta chain was sequenced for a study of T cell changes during pregnancy in multiple sclerosis. The data were produced by immunoSEQ multiplex PCR, yet TCRdb's version contains in-frame clones alone and is incomplete. The sample lists about 40,000 clones; about 94% were seen once. The CDR3 contains 13 residues. V lost 4 bases, J lost 7 bases, and 4 bases stayed unmatched. Germline CDR1 reads SGHTA; CDR2 reads FQGNSA. This sequence joins TRBV7-2 and TRBJ1-2, with TRBD1 matching 9 bases. The TCR comes from a female donor with multiple sclerosis, enrolled in a pregnancy study. Sequences were derived from peripheral blood, sampled in the third trimester of pregnancy. CDR3 DNA: TGTGCCAGCAGCTCACAGGGGGCGCTTGGCTACACCTTC. Its translation is CASSSQGALGYTF. Filled out from reference TRBV7-2 and TRBJ1-2, the complete variable domain reads GAGVSQSPSNKVTEKGKDVELRCDPISGHTALYWYRQSLGQGLEFLIYFQGNSAPDKSGLPSDRFSAERTGGSVSTLTIQRTQQEDSAVYLCASSSQGALGYTFGSGTRLTVV.